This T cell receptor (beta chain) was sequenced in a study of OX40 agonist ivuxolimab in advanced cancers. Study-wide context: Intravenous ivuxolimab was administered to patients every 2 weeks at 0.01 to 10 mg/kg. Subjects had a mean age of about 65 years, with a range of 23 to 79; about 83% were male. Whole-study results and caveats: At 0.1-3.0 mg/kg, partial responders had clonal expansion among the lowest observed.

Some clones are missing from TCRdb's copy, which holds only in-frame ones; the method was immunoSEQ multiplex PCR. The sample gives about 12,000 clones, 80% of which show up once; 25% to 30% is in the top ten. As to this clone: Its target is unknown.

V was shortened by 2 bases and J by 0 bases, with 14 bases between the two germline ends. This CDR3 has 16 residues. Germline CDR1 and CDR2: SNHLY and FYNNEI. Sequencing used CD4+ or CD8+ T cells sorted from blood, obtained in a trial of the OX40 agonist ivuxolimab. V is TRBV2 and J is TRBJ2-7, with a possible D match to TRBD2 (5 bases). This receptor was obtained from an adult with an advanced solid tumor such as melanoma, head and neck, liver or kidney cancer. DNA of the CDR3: TGTGCCAGCAGTGAATCTCGGGGAATCCGCTCCTACGAGCAGTACTTC. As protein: CASSESRGIRSYEQYF.